A selection of T cell receptor beta chains follows, all from one sample in a study of regulatory T cells in long-lasting Graves disease. One entry per CDR3 protein, called by TCRdb with MiXCR from the multiplex PCR reads. The sample has about 620,000 distinct CDR3 sequences; around 15% are singletons. The same specimen was also included in a second study, on T cells in Graves' hyperthyroidism and ophthalmopathy.

Sequences were derived from peripheral blood mononuclear cells (PBMCs), sampled at new diagnosis, from a patient treated with antithyroid drugs. The receptors shown here come from a woman aged 25 to 39 with Graves disease. Each CDR3 is given with its conserved first and last residue. The D gene is left open where the match is weak. The size of a clone is reported for some rows only, either as once, few or many, or as a class for expanded clones.

CDR3 DNA,CDR3 protein,J gene,clone size,V gene,D gene
TGTGCCAGCAGTGAATGTGCGGGTGGGTCCGATACGCAGTATTTT,CASSECAGGSDTQYF,TRBJ2-3,-,TRBV6-1,-
TGTGCCAGCAGTCGAACCGAAAAGAACACTGAAGCTTTCTTT,CASSRTEKNTEAFF,TRBJ1-1,many,TRBV12-3/TRBV12-4,-
TGCAGTGCCCCGGAGCGGGAACCGGCAGATACGCAGTATTTT,CSAPEREPADTQYF,TRBJ2-3,many,TRBV20-1,TRBD2
TGTGCCAGCAGCTTAACGCGGGAGGAGCTGTTTTTT,CASSLTREELFF,TRBJ2-2,-,TRBV7-2,-
TGTGCCGCGCGGGCGGAGGGGCTTTGGCCCCAGCATTTT,CAARAEGLWPQHF,TRBJ1-5,many,TRBV10-3,-
TGTGCCAGCAGCGAGGATGACAGGGAGGCAGATACGCAGTATTTT,CASSEDDREADTQYF,TRBJ2-3,few,TRBV9,-
TGTGCCAGCAGCCGTTCCCCAGGACTAGACTACGAGCAGTACTTC,CASSRSPGLDYEQYF,TRBJ2-7,many,TRBV11-1,TRBD2
TGTGCCAGCAGCCCCGACAGGGGTTCTTTCTACGAGCAGTACTTC,CASSPDRGSFYEQYF,TRBJ2-7,-,TRBV6-1,TRBD1
TGCAGTGCGACGGGGGGTCAGCCCCAGCATTTT,CSATGGQPQHF,TRBJ1-5,many,TRBV20-1,-
TGCAGTGCTAGACGGCAGGGGAGGATGTTGAACACTGAAGCTTTCTTT,CSARRQGRMLNTEAFF,TRBJ1-1,many,TRBV20-1,-
TGTGCCAGCAGTTTCACCGGGACTAGCGGCTACAATGAGCAGTTCTTC,CASSFTGTSGYNEQFF,TRBJ2-1,-,TRBV12-3/TRBV12-4,TRBD2
TGCAGTGTCGCACCGGGGACAGATACGCAGTATTTT,CSVAPGTDTQYF,TRBJ2-3,many,TRBV20-1,-
TGTGCCAGCAGCTTAAGGGGGGCCCCCCAGGGCGGGGAGCTGTTTTTT,CASSLRGAPQGGELFF,TRBJ2-2,-,TRBV7-3,-
TGTGCCAGTAGTATAAGGGCCTCAAATGAAAAACTGTTTTTT,CASSIRASNEKLFF,TRBJ1-4,-,TRBV19,-
TGTGCCAGCAGTCGACAGGGGAGTTTGAACACTGAAGCTTTCTTT,CASSRQGSLNTEAFF,TRBJ1-1,once,TRBV6-1,TRBD1
TGTGCCAGCAGCCCCGCCAGGGGGTCTTCCACAGATACGCAGTATTTT,CASSPARGSSTDTQYF,TRBJ2-3,many,TRBV7-9,TRBD1
TGTGCCTGCTACCGGACAGGAGCTAACTATGGCTACACCTTC,CACYRTGANYGYTF,TRBJ1-2,many,TRBV3-1,TRBD1
TGCAGTGCTCGCTCAAGGAGGAGCTCCTACGAGCAGTACTTC,CSARSRRSSYEQYF,TRBJ2-7,many,TRBV20-1,-
TGTGCCAGCAGCGAGGGGGGGGGAGGGTTGAACACTGAAGCTTTCTTT,CASSEGGGGLNTEAFF,TRBJ1-1,many,TRBV7-8,-
TGCAGCGGCCAGTCTGACCCGTCCAGCAATGAGCAGTTCTTC,CSGQSDPSSNEQFF,TRBJ2-1,many,TRBV29-1,-
TGTGCCAGCAGCTTGGCGACTAGGGCTTACGAGCAGTACTTC,CASSLATRAYEQYF,TRBJ2-7,many,TRBV7-9,-
TGTGCCAGTAGTCCGGACTTAATCCCCTACGAGCAGTACTTC,CASSPDLIPYEQYF,TRBJ2-7,-,TRBV19,-
TGCAGCGTCGGACAGGGGATGTCCGGAAACACCATATATTTT,CSVGQGMSGNTIYF,TRBJ1-3,-,TRBV29-1,TRBD1
TGTGCCAGCAGCAGACAGGGGTCCCCGAACACTGAAGCTTTCTTT,CASSRQGSPNTEAFF,TRBJ1-1,many,TRBV7-2,TRBD1
TGTGCCAGCAGTTACGGGACCGGGACAGGAACTTACGAGCAGTACTTC,CASSYGTGTGTYEQYF,TRBJ2-7,many,TRBV6-2/TRBV6-3,TRBD1
TGTGCCAGCAAAGGCAAGCACACAGATACGCAGTATTTT,CASKGKHTDTQYF,TRBJ2-3,-,TRBV12-3/TRBV12-4,-
TGTGCCAGCAGTTCTCGACGGCGGGCAGACGCATACAATGAGCAGTTCTTC,CASSSRRRADAYNEQFF,TRBJ2-1,-,TRBV28,-
TGTGCCAGCAACCCCGCCTGGGGTCTACAAGAGACCCAGTACTTC,CASNPAWGLQETQYF,TRBJ2-5,few,TRBV7-9,-
TGTGCCAGCAGTCTCCGGGCTACGAACTATGGCTACACCTTC,CASSLRATNYGYTF,TRBJ1-2,many,TRBV12-3/TRBV12-4,-
TGCAGTGCTAGAAAGACAGGGGCTAACACTGAAGCTTTCTTT,CSARKTGANTEAFF,TRBJ1-1,-,TRBV20-1,TRBD1
TGCGCCAGCAGCTTCGAGGGAGGGACGTCAGGGGCCTACGAGCAGTACTTC,CASSFEGGTSGAYEQYF,TRBJ2-7,many,TRBV5-1,-
TGCAGCGTTGTTTCCGATACGCAGTATTTT,CSVVSDTQYF,TRBJ2-3,many,TRBV29-1,-
TGCAGGGTGGGGTTAGTGGGTGACAATGAGCAGTTCTTC,CRVGLVGDNEQFF,TRBJ2-1,-,TRBV20-1,-
TGTGCCAGCAGTTTATCCCGCTCCCAACAGGAGTTTAGCAATCAGCCCCAGCATTTT,CASSLSRSQQEFSNQPQHF,TRBJ1-5,-,TRBV27,-
TGTGCCAGCAGTTCGTACCTAGCGGGAGGGCCGATTGGCGGCACAGATACGCAGTATTTT,CASSSYLAGGPIGGTDTQYF,TRBJ2-3,many,TRBV27,TRBD2
TGTGCCAGATATGACCGCGGCTATGGCTACACCTTC,CARYDRGYGYTF,TRBJ1-2,many,TRBV28,-
TGTGCCAGCAGTTTAGGGGCTCCCAACAATGAGCAGTTCTTC,CASSLGAPNNEQFF,TRBJ2-1,many,TRBV12-3/TRBV12-4,-
TGTGCCAGCAGCTTAGTTGTGAGGGAGGACACCGGGGAGCTGTTTTTT,CASSLVVREDTGELFF,TRBJ2-2,-,TRBV7-2,-
TGTGCCAGCAGTGATAGGACAAACAATGAGCAGTTCTTC,CASSDRTNNEQFF,TRBJ2-1,few,TRBV27,-
TGTGCCTGGACTGCGGGAAAAGAGACCCAGTACTTC,CAWTAGKETQYF,TRBJ2-5,-,TRBV30,-
TGTGCCATCAGTGAGGGTGCAACTAATGAAAAACTGTTTTTT,CAISEGATNEKLFF,TRBJ1-4,many,TRBV10-3,-
TGTGCCAGCAGCCAAGAGTTTGCCGCCTTGGAAGCTTTCTTT,CASSQEFAALEAFF,TRBJ1-1,-,TRBV4-2,-
TGTGCCAGCAGCCAAGATCGCCTAGCGGGTGGCGAGCAGTACTTC,CASSQDRLAGGEQYF,TRBJ2-7,few,TRBV3-1,TRBD2
TGTGCCAGCAGTTGGGGCGGAGGTACGCAGTATTTT,CASSWGGGTQYF,TRBJ2-3,-,TRBV28,-
TGTGCCAGCAGTTGGGACGGGACTCCGGGGGAGACCCAGTACTTC,CASSWDGTPGETQYF,TRBJ2-5,few,TRBV27,-
TGTGCCAGCAGCCAAGATATTATAGCCGGGGAGCTGTTTTTT,CASSQDIIAGELFF,TRBJ2-2,many,TRBV3-1,-
TGCAGTGCTATTACCGGGACAGGGGGCGTAATTCAGCCCCAGCATTTT,CSAITGTGGVIQPQHF,TRBJ1-5,-,TRBV20-1,TRBD1
TGTGCCAGCAGCAAACGGTGGGGAAATGAAGCTTTCTTT,CASSKRWGNEAFF,TRBJ1-1,once,TRBV7-9,-
TGTGCCAGTAGTCAAAAAAGGCCAGGGGGCACGGGCGAGCAGTACTTC,CASSQKRPGGTGEQYF,TRBJ2-7,-,TRBV19,TRBD1
TGCGCCAGCAGCACACGAACAGGGGGCGGAAACACCATATATTTT,CASSTRTGGGNTIYF,TRBJ1-3,few,TRBV5-1,TRBD1
TGTGCCAGCAGTACTGGCCGGGACACCTACTACGAGCAGTACTTC,CASSTGRDTYYEQYF,TRBJ2-7,few,TRBV27,-
TGTGCCAGCAGCCAAGGGCGGGTTATAGGTCAAGAGACCCAGTACTTC,CASSQGRVIGQETQYF,TRBJ2-5,-,TRBV14,-
TGTGCCATCAGGGACAGACAGGGGGGAGAGACCCAGTACTTC,CAIRDRQGGETQYF,TRBJ2-5,many,TRBV10-3,TRBD1
TGTGCCATCAGTGACTCCGCCTACGTCGTCACTGAAGCTTTCTTT,CAISDSAYVVTEAFF,TRBJ1-1,many,TRBV10-3,-
TGCAGTGCTAGATACCACGAGGGGTTTGGATACGAGCAGTACTTC,CSARYHEGFGYEQYF,TRBJ2-7,-,TRBV20-1,-
TGTGCCAGCTCACCGAGTGGGCTAGCGGGGAGCAATGAGCAGTTCTTC,CASSPSGLAGSNEQFF,TRBJ2-1,few,TRBV18,TRBD2
TGTGCCAGGGACAAAAACATTGAAGCTTTCTTT,CARDKNIEAFF,TRBJ1-1,-,TRBV6-4,-
TGTGCCAGCCTGACAGGGCATGATGAAAAACTGTTTTTT,CASLTGHDEKLFF,TRBJ1-4,-,TRBV2,TRBD1
TGTGCCAGCAGCCAAAACCGCCTAGAGCTACTGTTCTTC,CASSQNRLELLFF,TRBJ2-1,few,TRBV3-1,-